The 18 T cell receptor beta chains reported below all come from one sample, sequenced in a study of blood T cell repertoires in COVID-19. Profiling relied on immunoSEQ multiplex PCR, and the TCRdb table lists in-frame clones only, not all of them. The table includes 250,000 or so clones, about 90% detected once. The sequenced material came from PBMCs or T cells enriched from blood (not recorded which). The receptor set was obtained from a woman aged 25 to 45 with acute COVID-19.

The CDR3 protein is CASSTVLGGAQNYGYTF. In DNA, the CDR3 is TGTGCCAGTAGTACGGTACTAGGGGGGGCGCAGAACTATGGCTACACCTTC. The J gene is TRBJ1-2, the V gene TRBV19; maybe TRBD1 (6 bases). The V end lost 4 bases, the J end lost 2 bases, and 20 bases lay between the germline ends. The V gene's germline CDR1 is LNHDA and CDR2 SQIVND (reference sequence). The CDR3 is made up of 17 amino acids.

This clone was detected once. The V and J genes are TRBV11-2 and TRBJ2-7, with D perhaps matching TRBD2 (6 bases). The ends were cut back, 0 bases at V and 3 bases at J, with 12 bases in the middle. Germline V gene lookup returns CDR1 SGHAT and CDR2 FQNNGV. There are 15 residues in the CDR3. DNA of the CDR3: TGTGCCAGCAGCTTAGAGGCGGGGCTACACTACGAGCAGTACTTC. It is translated as CASSLEAGLHYEQYF.

The chain is built from TRBV5-1 and TRBJ2-7; 7 bases are shared with TRBD1. V was clipped by 3 bases and J by 6 bases; unmatched bases: 9. Germline values: CDR1 SGHRS, CDR2 YFSETQ. The CDR3 spans 14 residues. This CDR3 reads CASSSGQVPTEQYF. The CDR3 DNA reads TGCGCCAGCAGCTCTGGACAGGTGCCCACCGAGCAGTACTTC.

The chain uses TRBV27 and TRBJ2-1; D may be TRBD2 (5 bases). This CDR3 has 15 residues. Trimming took off 3 bases at V and 2 bases at J, with 11 bases between the two ends. Germline V CDR1 and CDR2: MNHEY, SMNVEV (reference sequence). CDR3 region: CASSFYGDTYNEQFF. The DNA of the CDR3 is TGTGCCAGCAGTTTTTACGGGGATACCTACAATGAGCAGTTCTTC.

The chain combines TRBV7-3 with TRBJ2-3; a possible D gene is TRBD1 (6 bases). Germline assignment: CDR1 SGHTA and CDR2 FQGTGA. Trimming took 2 bases from V and 3 from J, leaving 21 bases between them. This CDR3 has 18 amino acids. In nucleotides, the CDR3 is TGTGCCAGCAGCTTAGGGGGCAGCAGGGGCCGGGGAACAGATACGCAGTATTTT. Translation gives CASSLGGSRGRGTDTQYF.

The chain is built from TRBV10-3 and TRBJ1-6; 10 nucleotides align to TRBD1. V lost 2 bases, J lost 8 bases, and 0 bases stayed unmatched. Germline CDR1 is ENHRY and CDR2 is SYGVKD. The CDR3 loop spans 14 amino acids. In nucleotides, the CDR3 is TGTGCCATCAGTGAGGGGACAGGGGATTCACCCCTCCACTTT. Amino acids: CAISEGTGDSPLHF.

V and J are TRBV28 and TRBJ1-2; 9 bases match TRBD1. This CDR3 region has 14 residues. Trimming at V came to 4 bases and at J to 6 bases, leaving 6 bases not matched to a gene. The germline gives CDR1 MDHEN, CDR2 SYDVKM. The CDR3 loop is CASSSPTGGNGYTF. The CDR3 nucleotides read TGTGCCAGCAGTTCTCCGACAGGGGGGAATGGCTACACCTTC.

The rearrangement uses TRBV28 and TRBJ1-3, with TRBD1 as a possible D gene (5 bases). The CDR3 consists of 15 residues. CDR1 MDHEN and CDR2 SYDVKM come from the germline V gene. Trimming shortened V by 5 bases and J by 0 bases, and 11 bases separated the two germline ends. The CDR3 coding sequence is TGTGCCAGCAGTGTTTACGGGGGCTCTGGAAACACCATATATTTT. This encodes CASSVYGGSGNTIYF.

This clone was seen a single time. The chain is built from TRBV27 and TRBJ1-2; D is unclear. Germline CDR1 MNHEY, CDR2 SMNVEV (reference sequence). This CDR3 comprises 17 residues. Trimming shortened V by 6 bases and J by 0 bases, and 20 bases separated the two germline ends. CDR3 DNA sequence: TGTGCCAGCAGACCTACTATTTATGCGTCGGCTAACTATGGCTACACCTTC. This gives the protein CASRPTIYASANYGYTF.

The rearrangement links TRBV5-1 to TRBJ1-1; D is possibly TRBD1 (5 bases). The CDR3 extends over 14 amino acids. Germline-derived CDR1 and CDR2 are SGHRS and YFSETQ. The V end was cut by 4 bases, the J end by 0 bases, with 10 bases between. DNA for the CDR3: TGCGCCAGCAGCCCGGGGGTGATGAACACTGAAGCTTTCTTT. The encoded protein is CASSPGVMNTEAFF.

The chain employs TRBV27 and TRBJ1-6; possibly TRBD1 for D (5 bases). The CDR3 is made up of 17 amino acids. Germline V gene lookup returns CDR1 MNHEY and CDR2 SMNVEV (reference sequence). Between the trimmed V and J ends, which lost 1 base and 10 bases, there was a span of 20 bases. The CDR3 here is CASSLLAGMIPNSPLHF. The CDR3 DNA follows: TGTGCCAGCAGTTTATTGGCAGGGATGATCCCCAACTCACCCCTCCACTTT.

The V call is TRBV4-1, the J call TRBJ1-2; 8 bases map to TRBD1. The germline V gene has CDR1 MGHRA and CDR2 YSYEKL. The CDR3 loop spans 17 amino acids. The junction had 21 bases not matched to a gene; V was cut back by 2 bases and J by 13 bases. DNA of the CDR3: TGCGCCAGCAGCCAAAATTACGAGGACAGGGCCCCCTTGGTGTCCACCTTC. Residues: CASSQNYEDRAPLVSTF.

V usage is TRBV7-9 and J usage is TRBJ2-1, with D possibly being TRBD2 (5 bases). Germline V gene lookup returns CDR1 SEHNR and CDR2 FQNEAQ (reference sequence). The CDR3 has 15 residues. With 2 bases removed from V and 3 bases from J, the gap between germline ends came to 11 bases. The CDR3 loop reads CASSLPGSVYNEQFF. CDR3 coding DNA: TGTGCCAGCAGCTTACCGGGATCCGTCTACAATGAGCAGTTCTTC.

The chain has TRBV29-1 and TRBJ2-7; 9 nucleotides match TRBD1. Germline V gives CDR1 SQVTM, CDR2 ANQGSEA. With 0 bases clipped from V and 4 bases from J, the junction kept 4 bases outside the gene matches. CDR3 length: 14 amino acids. The CDR3 protein is CSVEDRGQGYEQYF. CDR3 nucleotides: TGCAGCGTTGAAGATCGAGGACAGGGGTACGAGCAGTACTTC.

The chain joins TRBV5-5 to TRBJ2-7, with 9 bases aligning to TRBD1. V trimming: 2 bases; J trimming: 1 base; junction bases outside the gene matches: 10. The CDR3 contains 17 residues. CDR1 is SGHKS and CDR2 is YYEKEE in the germline V gene (reference sequence). In DNA, the CDR3 is TGTGCCAGCAGCTTCGGCCTCGGACAGGGGAAGTCCTACGAGCAGTACTTC. This codes for CASSFGLGQGKSYEQYF.

The rearrangement joins TRBV9 to TRBJ2-3; TRBD1 matches at 7 bases. CDR1 and CDR2 from the germline V gene are SGDLS and YYNGEE. Germline trimming cut 2 bases from V and 2 bases from J; bases unmatched to any gene: 5. The CDR3 consists of 15 residues. The chain's CDR3 is CASSVGQIYTDTQYF. Written as DNA, the CDR3 is TGTGCCAGCAGCGTGGGACAGATCTACACAGATACGCAGTATTTT.

V gene TRBV10-1 combines with J gene TRBJ2-2; TRBD2 matches at 10 bases. This CDR3 has 19 residues. V lost 7 bases and J lost 5; bases outside the gene matches: 19. CDR1 and CDR2 from the germline V gene are WNHNN and SYGVQD (reference sequence). CDR3 sequence reads: CASTKFLAGATSLTGELFF. In DNA, the CDR3 is TGCGCCAGCACCAAATTCCTAGCGGGAGCGACAAGTTTGACCGGGGAGCTGTTTTTT.

This clone has just a few counts. The rearrangement uses TRBV28 and TRBJ2-7; perhaps TRBD1 as D (5 bases). This CDR3 region has 15 residues. Germline V gene data show CDR1 as MDHEN and CDR2 as SYDVKM. With 2 bases removed from V and 3 bases from J, the gap between germline ends came to 14 bases. CDR3: CASSLLQDPHYEQYF. For the CDR3, the DNA is TGTGCCAGCAGTTTACTACAGGACCCACACTACGAGCAGTACTTC.